A selection of T cell receptor beta chains follows, all from one sample in a study of blood T cell repertoires in COVID-19. The data were produced by immunoSEQ multiplex PCR, yet TCRdb's version contains in-frame clones alone and is incomplete. The data contain about 220,000 clones, roughly 90% of them singletons. Material: PBMCs or T cells enriched from blood (not recorded which). The receptors derive from a man aged 25 to 45 who had been exposed to COVID-19. CDR3s include the opening cysteine and the closing phenylalanine or tryptophan. A D gene is named only where the DNA matches it firmly. Some rows mark clone size as missing; the rest say once, few, many or name a class of expanded clone.

j_gene | d_gene | v_gene | len | abundance | CDR3nt | CDR3aa
TRBJ2-4 | - | TRBV3-1/TRBV3-2 | 15 | - | TGTGCCAGCAGCCAACGGGAACTAGCCAAAAACATTCAGTACTTC | CASSQRELAKNIQYF
TRBJ1-2 | - | TRBV28 | 13 | - | TGTGCCAGCAGTTTGATACAGGCCTATGGCTACACCTTC | CASSLIQAYGYTF
TRBJ2-1 | TRBD1 | TRBV29-1 | 12 | - | TGCAGCGTTAGTCAGGGGGCGGGTGAGCAGTTCTTC | CSVSQGAGEQFF
TRBJ2-2 | - | TRBV10-3 | 18 | once | TGTGCCACCCCCGTCGGTGAAGCGGCCTCTGGAGCCACCGGGGAGCTGTTTTTT | CATPVGEAASGATGELFF
TRBJ2-2 | - | TRBV14 | 15 | - | TGTGCCAGCAGCCAACTCACAGGGTCCACCGGGGAGCTGTTTTTT | CASSQLTGSTGELFF
TRBJ1-5 | - | TRBV2 | 13 | - | TGTGCCAGCAGTGGGACAGAGAGCCAGCCCCAGCATTTT | CASSGTESQPQHF
TRBJ2-1 | TRBD2 | TRBV29-1 | 14 | - | TGCAGCGTTGAAGGGACTAGCGGGGGTTATGAGCAGTTCTTC | CSVEGTSGGYEQFF
TRBJ2-5 | TRBD1 | TRBV10-3 | 15 | - | TGTGCCATCAGTGGGCAGGACAGGGTGGGTGAGACCCAGTACTTC | CAISGQDRVGETQYF
TRBJ1-2 | - | TRBV7-2 | 12 | - | TGTGCCAGCAGCGGAACAGAGTATGGCTACACCTTC | CASSGTEYGYTF
TRBJ1-2 | - | TRBV5-1 | 17 | - | TGCGCCAGCAGCTTTAGCGGATCTACCCCTGAGGACTATGGCTACACCTTC | CASSFSGSTPEDYGYTF
TRBJ2-5 | TRBD2 | TRBV6-2/TRBV6-3 | 15 | - | TGTGCCAGCAGTATAGCGGGGGCCGGGGGAGAGACCCAGTACTTC | CASSIAGAGGETQYF
TRBJ1-2 | TRBD1 | TRBV25-1 | 14 | - | TGTGCCAGCAGTATCAGACAGGGTAACTATGGCTACACCTTC | CASSIRQGNYGYTF
TRBJ2-1 | TRBD1 | TRBV11-2 | 15 | - | TGTGCCAGCAGCTTAGGAGGGGGCGCCTACAATGAGCAGTTCTTC | CASSLGGGAYNEQFF
TRBJ1-2 | TRBD1 | TRBV7-2 | 14 | - | TGTGCCAGCACCCCGACAGGGATCGACTATGGCTACACCTTC | CASTPTGIDYGYTF
TRBJ1-2 | TRBD1 | TRBV29-1 | 12 | - | TGCAGCGCAGACAGGGTTGACTATGGCTACACCTTC | CSADRVDYGYTF
TRBJ1-3 | - | TRBV30 | 14 | - | TGTGCCTGGAGTGTACTTCAGGGGGGAAACACCATATATTTT | CAWSVLQGGNTIYF
TRBJ1-2 | - | TRBV5-6 | 15 | many | TGTGCCAGCAGCTGGGTCGGGGGGGCCCCTAGTGGCTACACCTTC | CASSWVGGAPSGYTF